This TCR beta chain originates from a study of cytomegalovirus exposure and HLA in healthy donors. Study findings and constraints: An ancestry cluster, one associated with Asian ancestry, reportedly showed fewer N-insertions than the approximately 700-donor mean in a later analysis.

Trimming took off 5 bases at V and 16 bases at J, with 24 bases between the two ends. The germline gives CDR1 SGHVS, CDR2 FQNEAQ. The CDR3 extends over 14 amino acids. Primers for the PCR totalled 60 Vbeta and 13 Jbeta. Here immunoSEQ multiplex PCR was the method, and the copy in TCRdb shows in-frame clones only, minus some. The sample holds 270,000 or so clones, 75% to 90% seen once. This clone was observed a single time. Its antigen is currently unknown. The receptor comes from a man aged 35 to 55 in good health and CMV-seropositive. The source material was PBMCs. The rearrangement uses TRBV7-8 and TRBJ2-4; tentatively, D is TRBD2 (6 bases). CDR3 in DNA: TGTGCCAGCAGCGAAGGAGGGCCAGCAATGGGAATATACTTC. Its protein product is CASSEGGPAMGIYF. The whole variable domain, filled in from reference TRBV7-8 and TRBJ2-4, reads GAGVSQSPRYKVAKRGQDVALRCDPISGHVSLFWYQQALGQGPEFLTYFQNEAQLDKSGLPSDRFFAERPEGSVSTLKIQRTQQEDSAVYLCASSEGGPAMGIYFGAGTRLSVL.